One and the same sample provided the 23 T cell receptor beta chains below, sequenced in a study of T cell responses to AZD1222 COVID-19 vaccine. The data were produced by immunoSEQ multiplex PCR, yet TCRdb's version contains in-frame clones alone and is incomplete. The sample lists more than 120,000 clones; around nine tenths were seen once. Sample: peripheral blood, taken 28 days after the second AZD1222 dose. All receptors come from an adult who received the AZD1222 COVID-19 vaccine.

The CDR3 loop is CAISPTGDGGYTF. Here the CDR3 DNA reads TGTGCCATCAGCCCGACAGGGGACGGGGGCTACACCTTC. The rearrangement uses TRBV10-3 and TRBJ1-2; 8 nucleotides agree with TRBD1. From germline, CDR1 is ENHRY and CDR2 SYGVKD. This CDR3 is 13 amino acids long. V was clipped by 6 bases and J by 8 bases; unmatched bases: 8.

The V call is TRBV5-1, the J call TRBJ2-5; 10 positions match TRBD1. The germline V gene has CDR1 SGHRS and CDR2 YFSETQ. The CDR3 spans 14 residues. Germline trimming cut 4 bases from V and 4 bases from J; bases unmatched to any gene: 4. The chain's CDR3 is CASSPRDRGETQYF. Here the CDR3 DNA reads TGCGCCAGCAGCCCGAGGGACAGGGGAGAGACCCAGTACTTC. Full variable domain (outside the CDR3, taken from reference TRBV5-1 and TRBJ2-5): KAGVTQTPRYLIKTRGQQVTLSCSPISGHRSVSWYQQTPGQGLQFLFEYFSETQRNKGNFPGRFSGRQFSNSRSEMNVSTLELGDSALYLCASSPRDRGETQYFGPGTRLLVL.

Comments on this clone: One end of the junction varies from germline; a read error may be responsible. The genes are TRBV28 and TRBJ1-4; D gene uncertain. Germline CDR1 is MDHEN and CDR2 is SYDVKM. The CDR3 consists of 16 residues. The DNA for the CDR3 is TGTGCCAGCAGTTTCGCGTTAGGAACAACTACTGAAAAACTGTTTTTT. Its protein product is CASSFALGTTTEKLFF.

This sequence joins TRBV12-3 or TRBV12-4 and TRBJ1-2; D is ambiguous. Trimming pared 5 bases from V and 2 bases from J, leaving 3 bases between. This CDR3 has 11 residues. CDR3 sequence reads: CASSPNYGYTF. CDR3 coding DNA: TGTGCCAGCAGTCCGAACTATGGCTACACCTTC.

The chain employs TRBV5-1 and TRBJ2-7; 8 bases agree with TRBD2. The CDR3 has 15 residues. J gave up 1 base and V 1 base, and 4 bases lay outside the gene matches. Germline CDR1 and CDR2: SGHRS and YFSETQ. CDR3 coding DNA: TGCGCCAGCAGCTTGAGCGGGAGTAGGTCCTACGAGCAGTACTTC. It yields the protein CASSLSGSRSYEQYF.

The chain links TRBV19 to TRBJ1-1, with D perhaps matching TRBD1 (6 bases). The CDR3 runs 15 residues. Trimming removed 3 bases from V and 1 base from J, with 12 bases in between. CDR1 and CDR2 from the germline V gene are LNHDA and SQIVND (reference sequence). This CDR3 reads CASSIRPGANTEAFF. CDR3 DNA sequence: TGTGCCAGTAGTATCAGGCCAGGGGCGAACACTGAAGCTTTCTTT.

The chain links TRBV4-1 to TRBJ2-1, with D unclear. Trimming cost V 0 bases and J 1 base, with 7 bases left between them. The CDR3 runs to 15 residues. Germline V gene lookup returns CDR1 MGHRA and CDR2 YSYEKL. The CDR3 protein is CASSQEPSSYNEQFF. DNA for the CDR3: TGCGCCAGCAGCCAAGAGCCTAGTTCCTACAATGAGCAGTTCTTC.

Only a few counts were recorded for this clone. This chain uses TRBV5-4 with TRBJ1-2; tentatively, D is TRBD1 (6 bases). Trimming cost V 7 bases and J 2 bases, with 15 bases left between them. Germline V gives CDR1 SGHNT, CDR2 YYREEE (reference sequence). The CDR3 consists of 14 residues. In nucleotides, the CDR3 is TGTGCCAGCGGGCCAACAGGGACCAACTATGGCTACACCTTC. This translates into CASGPTGTNYGYTF. Variable domain in full (rest from reference TRBV5-4 and TRBJ1-2): ETGVTQSPTHLIKTRGQQVTLRCSSQSGHNTVSWYQQALGQGPQFIFQYYREEENGRGNFPPRFSGLQFPNYSSELNVNALELDDSALYLCASGPTGTNYGYTFGSGTRLTVV.

In regard to this clone: The identical CDR3 is also encoded by other nucleotide sequences in the sample. The rearrangement links TRBV9 to TRBJ2-1, with D hard to call. The CDR3 totals 15 residues. Germline V gives CDR1 SGDLS, CDR2 YYNGEE. Deletions cut 0 bases from V and 0 bases from J, with 7 bases between. The DNA of the CDR3 is TGTGCCAGCAGCGTAGGACCGAGCTCCTACAATGAGCAGTTCTTC. Residues: CASSVGPSSYNEQFF.

The chain carries TRBV29-1 and TRBJ2-1, with 8 bases matching TRBD2. Germline CDR1 and CDR2: SQVTM and ANQGSEA. The CDR3 consists of 14 residues. CDR3: CSQPRGAVYNEQFF. CDR3 nucleotides: TGCAGTCAACCGCGGGGGGCCGTCTACAATGAGCAGTTCTTC.

This chain uses TRBV6-6 with TRBJ2-7; D might be TRBD2 (6 bases). The CDR3 is made up of 16 amino acids. CDR1 and CDR2 (germline): MNHNY, SVGAGI (reference sequence). Trimming took off 7 bases at V and 1 base at J, with 20 bases between the two ends. CDR3 DNA sequence: TGTGCCAGCACTCCCCGGAGGGCTAGAACTTCCTACGAGCAGTACTTC. Translated, it gives CASTPRRARTSYEQYF.

This clone came up once. The chain combines TRBV7-2 with TRBJ1-4; the D is unclear. The CDR3 totals 17 residues. Germline V lookup: CDR1 SGHTA, CDR2 FQGNSA. Trimming left V 2 bases short and J 0 bases short, with 13 bases between. The CDR3 DNA reads as TGTGCCAGCAGCTTATTCCCCCCCGATGCAACTAATGAAAAACTGTTTTTT. It specifies CASSLFPPDATNEKLFF.

The gene calls are TRBV29-1 and TRBJ2-3; D tentatively fits TRBD1 or TRBD2 (5 bases each). The CDR3 runs 15 residues. Germline assignment: CDR1 SQVTM and CDR2 ANQGSEA. V lost 5 bases, J lost 4 bases, and 19 bases lay in between. CDR3 residues: CSVIPGTSRADTQYF. Written as DNA, the CDR3 is TGCAGCGTTATACCGGGGACCTCCCGTGCAGATACGCAGTATTTT.

The V call is TRBV19, the J call TRBJ1-5, with 7 bases that match TRBD1. This CDR3 spans 15 amino acids. Germline V gene sequence: CDR1 LNHDA, CDR2 SQIVND (reference sequence). The V and J ends lost 5 bases and 7 bases, in that order; junction bases with no gene match: 11. The CDR3 loop is CASSPGTAVFQPQHF. In nucleotides, the CDR3 is TGTGCCAGTAGTCCCGGGACAGCCGTCTTCCAGCCCCAGCATTTT.

This clone appeared once. The J gene is TRBJ1-5, the V gene TRBV11-1; TRBD1 might be the D (6 bases). Germline values: CDR1 SGHAT, CDR2 FQDESV (reference sequence). V lost 5 bases and J lost 1, with 9 bases in between. The CDR3 loop spans 14 amino acids. CDR3 bases: TGTGCCAGCAGCCCGAGGGGGAGCAATCAGCCCCAGCATTTT. It specifies CASSPRGSNQPQHF.

The table lists this clone with a few counts. CDR3 DNA: TGTGCCAGCTCACCACGCCTGGGGGACACTGAAGCTTTCTTT. As protein: CASSPRLGDTEAFF. This chain uses TRBV18 with TRBJ1-1; possibly TRBD1 for D (5 bases). Looked up from germline, CDR1 is KGHSH and CDR2 is LQKENI. Between the trimmed V and J ends, which lost 1 base and 3 bases, there was a span of 9 bases. The CDR3 totals 14 residues.

This clone was seen a few times. The rearrangement links TRBV5-1 to TRBJ1-3, with D unresolved. The germline V gene has CDR1 SGHRS and CDR2 YFSETQ. V was pared by 3 bases and J by 0 bases, with 7 bases between. This CDR3 region has 14 residues. This CDR3 is CASSSRASGNTIYF. The CDR3 DNA reads TGCGCCAGCAGCTCGCGGGCCTCTGGAAACACCATATATTTT.

The chain joins TRBV29-1 to TRBJ1-3, with TRBD1 matching over 10 bases. The trim removed 6 bases at V and 2 bases at J, leaving 4 bases unmatched. The CDR3 consists of 14 residues. Germline CDR1 and CDR2: SQVTM and ANQGSEA. CDR3 protein: CSVRDRGAGNTIYF. The CDR3 nucleotides are TGCAGCGTCCGGGACAGGGGTGCTGGAAACACCATATATTTT.

V gene TRBV6-1 combines with J gene TRBJ1-3; D gene ambiguous. CDR1 is MNHNS, CDR2 SASEGT, per germline. The CDR3 is 14 amino acids. The V gene lost 4 bases and the J gene lost 6 bases, with 13 bases spanning the gap. The CDR3 sequence is CASSGRDAINTIYF. The CDR3 DNA reads as TGTGCCAGCAGTGGCAGAGATGCCATAAACACCATATATTTT.

This clone was picked up one time. The V and J genes are TRBV12-5 and TRBJ2-5, with 15 bases fitting TRBD2. Unmatched junction bases numbered 11, after V lost 5 bases and J lost 1 base. The V gene's germline CDR1 is LGHNT and CDR2 FRNRAP. There are 19 residues in the CDR3. The CDR3 sequence: CASGLSSGTSGGSQETQYF. CDR3 nucleotides: TGTGCTAGTGGTCTCTCCTCCGGGACTAGCGGGGGGAGCCAAGAGACCCAGTACTTC.

The chain couples TRBV10-1 to TRBJ1-2, with D hard to call. Trimming stripped 4 bases from V and 3 bases from J, with 9 bases between. This CDR3 spans 13 amino acids. From germline, CDR1 is WNHNN and CDR2 SYGVQD (reference sequence). CDR3 bases: TGCGCCAGCAGTGCCATGCCAGACTATGGCTACACCTTC. It codes for CASSAMPDYGYTF.

This clone was found once. The chain employs TRBV4-1 and TRBJ2-5, with D perhaps TRBD1 (5 bases). The CDR3 sequence is 15 residues long. Germline-derived CDR1 and CDR2 are MGHRA and YSYEKL. V lost 0 bases and J 7 bases, leaving 15 bases between the germline ends. The CDR3: CASSQDKAGMGTQYF. The CDR3 nucleotides read TGCGCCAGCAGCCAAGATAAGGCAGGGATGGGGACCCAGTACTTC.

CDR3 region: CASTPISRQGGTEAFF. The CDR3 DNA follows: TGTGCCAGCACCCCCATAAGCCGACAGGGAGGCACTGAAGCTTTCTTT. The chain carries TRBV3-1 (or the pseudogene TRBV3-2) and TRBJ1-1, with 7 bases identical to TRBD1. The trim removed 7 bases at V and 4 bases at J, leaving 15 bases unmatched. The germline gives CDR1 LGHDT, CDR2 YNNKEL (reference sequence). The CDR3 has 16 residues.